The 3 T cell receptor beta chains in this list originate from one sample, sequenced in a study of shared clonotypes between healthy human individuals. TCRdb's copy holds only in-frame clones and misses some; the assay was immunoSEQ multiplex PCR. The sample records some 2,000,000 clones, about 95% being singletons. Naive CD8 cells lacked CD45RO, underwent positive selection for CCR7 and left out terminally differentiated effector memory CD45RA+ cells. Sequenced sample: naive CD8+ T cells sorted from blood. Every receptor here comes from a man younger than 30 in good health.

V usage is TRBV7-8 and J usage is TRBJ2-7, with D uncertain. Germline CDR1 reads SGHVS; CDR2 reads FQNEAQ. This CDR3 region has 14 residues. V lost 5 bases and J lost 0, with 11 bases in between. This CDR3 reads CASSVGRLSYEQYF. In DNA, the CDR3 is TGTGCCAGCAGCGTCGGACGCCTCTCCTACGAGCAGTACTTC.

This chain uses TRBV6-5 with TRBJ2-1, with TRBD2 identical over 7 bases. Unmatched junction bases numbered 2, after V lost 0 bases and J lost 0 bases. The germline V gene encodes CDR1 MNHEY and CDR2 SVGAGI. CDR3 size: 16 residues. The CDR3, as DNA: TGTGCCAGCAGTTACTCCAGGACTAGCTCCTACAATGAGCAGTTCTTC. Translated: CASSYSRTSSYNEQFF.

The chain links TRBV27 to TRBJ2-5, with 12 bases fitting TRBD2. The V gene's germline CDR1 is MNHEY and CDR2 SMNVEV (reference sequence). The CDR3 contains 16 residues. V was pared by 2 bases and J by 3 bases, with 4 bases of the junction left unmatched. The CDR3 region is CASSLLAGGPKETQYF. For the CDR3, the DNA is TGTGCCAGCAGTTTACTAGCGGGGGGGCCAAAAGAGACCCAGTACTTC.